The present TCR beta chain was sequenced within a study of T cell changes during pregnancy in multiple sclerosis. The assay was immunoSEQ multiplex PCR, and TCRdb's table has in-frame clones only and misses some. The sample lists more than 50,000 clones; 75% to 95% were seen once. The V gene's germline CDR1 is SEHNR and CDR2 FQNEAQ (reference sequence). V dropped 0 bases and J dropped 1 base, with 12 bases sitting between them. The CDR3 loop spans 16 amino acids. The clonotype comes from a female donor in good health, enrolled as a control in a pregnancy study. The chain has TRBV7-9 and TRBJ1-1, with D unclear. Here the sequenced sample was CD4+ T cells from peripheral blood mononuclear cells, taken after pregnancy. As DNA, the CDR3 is TGTGCCAGCAGCTTAGCCCCCGGGGTGAGGAACACTGAAGCTTTCTTT. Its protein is CASSLAPGVRNTEAFF.